This T cell receptor (beta chain) originates from a study of blood T cell repertoires in COVID-19. In the source study's methods: Amplifying reference gene primers gave estimates of nucleated cell counts. Profiled with immunoSEQ multiplex PCR; TCRdb holds only in-frame clones, not every one. V and J calls and clone size are copied from that table; D and trimming were computed from the DNA. The data contain some 220,000 clones, nearly 90% of them seen just once; the ten biggest clones take up 12%. Germline loops: CDR1 SGHRS, CDR2 YFSETQ. V lost 4 bases to trimming and J lost 2 bases; unmatched junction nucleotides: 4. The length of the CDR3 is 14 residues.

Material: peripheral blood. This receptor was identified in a woman in her late teens or twenties who had recovered from COVID-19. V is TRBV5-1 and J is TRBJ2-3; TRBD1 matches at 7 bases. The CDR3 coding sequence is TGCGCCAGCAGCCCCGGACAGGACACAGATACGCAGTATTTT. It yields the protein CASSPGQDTDTQYF.